This TCR beta chain was identified in a study of regulatory T cells in long-lasting Graves disease. General study findings and limits: Patients with persistent disease showed a bias toward TRBV28, TRBJ1-2 and TRBJ2-5.

Trimming removed 0 bases from V and 5 bases from J; junction bases left unmatched: 13. The CDR3 contains 18 residues. CDR1 is SGDLS, CDR2 YYNGEE, per germline. About this clonotype itself: The antigen is unknown.

Arm-PCR of CDR3 regions with iRepertoire HTBI primers generated TCR beta libraries. TCRdb ran MiXCR on the multiplex PCR reads and lists one entry per CDR3 protein. The repertoire holds a few hundred thousand distinct CDR3 sequences, 23% seen once, with roughly a quarter in the top ten. Stated time point: persistent/refractory GD, antithyroid drugs over 5 years with positive TRAb. RNA extracted from PBMCs served as the sequencing template. The TCR sequence derives from a middle-aged woman with Graves disease. The source material was peripheral blood mononuclear cells (PBMCs), sampled when the disease was refractory, from a patient treated with antithyroid drugs. The genes are TRBV9 and TRBJ2-2; TRBD2 aligns across 7 bases. The CDR3 DNA reads as TGTGCCAGCAGCGTAGTCCAGCGGCCAACCGGGGGGACCGGGGAGCTGTTTTTT. It encodes CASSVVQRPTGGTGELFF.